This T cell receptor beta chain was captured in a study of shared T cell receptors in the human thymus. TCRdb's copy holds only in-frame clones and misses some; the assay was immunoSEQ multiplex PCR. This sample has 630,000 or so clones; around 87% occur once, and the top ten carry about 0.0094%. These data are also associated with another study on human thymus T cells. That paper adds: Resections removed during corrective heart surgery provided the thymus tissue used.

The sequenced sample was thymocytes. The sequence derives from a boy less than two years old with a congenital heart defect.

CDR3 in amino acids: CSAPRLSRRSAPCPRRAQYF. CDR3 coding DNA: TGCAGCGCCCCGCGACTTTCTCGACGTTCTGCGCCCTGCCCTAGGAGGGCGCAGTATTTT. The chain combines TRBV29-1 with TRBJ2-3; perhaps TRBD2 as D (6 bases). The V end lost 7 bases, the J end lost 10 bases, and 42 bases lay between the germline ends. The CDR3 loop spans 20 amino acids. Germline assignment: CDR1 SQVTM and CDR2 ANQGSEA.